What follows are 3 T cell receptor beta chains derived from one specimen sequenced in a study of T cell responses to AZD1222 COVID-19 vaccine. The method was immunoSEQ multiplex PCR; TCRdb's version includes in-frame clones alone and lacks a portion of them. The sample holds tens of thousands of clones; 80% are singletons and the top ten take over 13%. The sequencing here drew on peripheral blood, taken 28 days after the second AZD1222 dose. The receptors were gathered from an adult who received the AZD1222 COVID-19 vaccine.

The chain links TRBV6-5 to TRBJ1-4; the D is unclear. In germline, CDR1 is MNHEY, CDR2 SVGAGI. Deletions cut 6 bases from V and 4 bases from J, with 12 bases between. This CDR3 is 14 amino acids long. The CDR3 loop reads CASRRRTLNEKLFF. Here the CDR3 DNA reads TGTGCCAGCAGACGCCGGACCCTTAATGAAAAACTGTTTTTT.

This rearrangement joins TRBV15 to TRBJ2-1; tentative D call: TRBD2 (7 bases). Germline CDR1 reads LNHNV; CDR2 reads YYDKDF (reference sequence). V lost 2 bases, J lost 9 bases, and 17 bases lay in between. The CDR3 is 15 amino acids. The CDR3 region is CATSRPRGGFREQFF. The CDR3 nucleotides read TGTGCCACCAGCAGACCCAGGGGAGGGTTCCGTGAGCAGTTCTTC. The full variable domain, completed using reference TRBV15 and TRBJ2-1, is DAMVIQNPRYQVTQFGKPVTLSCSQTLNHNVMYWYQQKSSQAPKLLFHYYDKDFNNEADTPDNFQSRRPNTSFCFLDIRSPGLGDTAMYLCATSRPRGGFREQFFGPGTRLTVL.

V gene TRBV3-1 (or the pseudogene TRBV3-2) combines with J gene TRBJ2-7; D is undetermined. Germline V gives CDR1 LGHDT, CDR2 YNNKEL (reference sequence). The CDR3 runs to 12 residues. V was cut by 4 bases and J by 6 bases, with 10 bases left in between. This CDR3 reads CASSLNFGEQYF. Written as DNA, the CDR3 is TGTGCCAGCAGCCTAAACTTTGGCGAGCAGTACTTC.